This T cell receptor beta chain comes out of a study of blood T cells in healthy people across ages. Alongside a J-beta primer mix, a sample-barcoded 5' primer served in a second PCR lasting about 6 to 12 cycles. MiXCR, run by TCRdb on the 5' RACE reads, gives a single entry per CDR3 protein. There are 1.2 million to 1.5 million distinct CDR3 sequences in the sample; approximately 59% occur only once, and 6.5% to 8% lies in the top ten. The CDR3 covers 16 residues. Losses at the gene ends were 2 bases for V and 2 bases for J; bases not matched to a gene: 4. Germline CDR1 reads MNHEY; CDR2 reads SVGAGI. Study-level findings and limits: CMV status of donors was not determined, possibly confounding expanded clonotype changes.

Comments on this clonotype: Its antigen is not identified.

Each donor supplied approximately 10 milliliters of peripheral blood. What was sequenced was blood. The V and J genes are TRBV6-5 and TRBJ2-7; 12 positions agree with TRBD2. The origin of this receptor is a man younger than 35 in good health. The CDR3 DNA reads TGTGCCAGCAGTTACCGCGGACTAGCGGGGACCTACGAGCAGTACTTC. Protein sequence: CASSYRGLAGTYEQYF.